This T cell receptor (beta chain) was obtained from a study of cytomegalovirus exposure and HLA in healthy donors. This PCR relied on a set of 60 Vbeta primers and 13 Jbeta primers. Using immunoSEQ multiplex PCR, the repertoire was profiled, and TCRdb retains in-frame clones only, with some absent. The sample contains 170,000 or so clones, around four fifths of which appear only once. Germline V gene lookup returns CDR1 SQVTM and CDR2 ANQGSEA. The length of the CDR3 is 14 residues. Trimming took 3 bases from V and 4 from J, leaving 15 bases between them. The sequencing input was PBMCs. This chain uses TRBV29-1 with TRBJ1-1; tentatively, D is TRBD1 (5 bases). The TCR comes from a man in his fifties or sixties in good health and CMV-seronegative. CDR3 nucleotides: TGCAGCGTTGAGAGTGGAAGAACAGGCACTGAAGCTTTCTTT. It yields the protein CSVESGRTGTEAFF.